This TCR beta chain was sequenced during a study of shared clonotypes between healthy human individuals. Genomic DNA belonging to each subset was distributed in equal measure over several immunoSEQ plates. Study processing details: As immunoSEQ supplied junction-only sequences (without quality scores), filtering differed. Assay used: immunoSEQ multiplex PCR; TCRdb lists only in-frame clones, some missing. V and J calls and clone size are copied from that table; D and trimming were computed from the DNA. This table holds some 740,000 clones, 80% to 95% found once. On this clone: Its antigen is unknown.

Findings and caveats of the study: What naive subsets generally showed was a larger estimated richness than memory subsets showed. For sorted subsets, rarefaction showed incomplete sequencing despite large depth.

Terminally differentiated effector memory CD45RA+ cells were excluded from the naive CD8 cells, which were CD45RO-negative and positively selected for CCR7. CDR1 SGHTA and CDR2 FQGNSA come from the germline V gene. The CDR3 has 17 residues. V was cut by 6 bases and J by 0 bases, with 18 bases left in between. Sequenced material: naive CD8+ T cells sorted from blood. The clonotype comes from a man aged 30 to 45 in good health. The rearrangement links TRBV7-2 to TRBJ2-1; D might be TRBD2 (5 bases). The CDR3 DNA reads TGTGCCAGCAGTCTCATCCTAAGCGGAAGCTCCTACAATGAGCAGTTCTTC. As protein: CASSLILSGSSYNEQFF.